Presented here are 25 T cell receptor beta chains from one specimen sequenced in a study of shared clonotypes between healthy human individuals (TCRdb year 2020). CD8 naive samples were CD45RO-negative cells positively selected for CCR7, giving a CD45RA+CCR7+ population that excluded TemRA cells. The receptor library was made with the immunoSEQ multiplex PCR assay. In TCRdb, the immuneACCESS table is reduced to in-frame sequences with V and J assigned. These tables do not hold every clone; where another copy was compared, an unresolved V gene accounts for under half, and the others remain unexplained. Across this sample there are millions of clones, with just over 90% seen only once. The ten largest make up around 1.7% of the sample. The sample taken for sequencing was naive CD8+ T cells from PBMCs. The label giving this sample's cell subset or site can be read as: CD45RA+CCR7+. The receptors were sampled from a man aged 18 to 35 in good health. Some clones in this sample may be carry-over from other donors' samples.

The rearrangement links TRBV4-1 to TRBJ2-1; D gene unclear. Looked up from germline, CDR1 is MGHRA and CDR2 is YSYEKL. V was trimmed by 2 bases and J by 9 bases, leaving 8 bases between them. CDR3 size: 12 residues. The CDR3 loop reads CASSQKYGEQFF. The DNA for the CDR3 is TGCGCCAGCAGCCAAAAGTACGGTGAGCAGTTCTTC.

DNA for the CDR3: TGCGCCAGCAGCTTTGAACTAGCGGGGTTCTACGAGCAGTACTTC. This encodes CASSFELAGFYEQYF. J is TRBJ2-7 and V is TRBV5-1; 10 bases agree with TRBD2. Germline V CDR1 and CDR2: SGHRS, YFSETQ. The CDR3 is 15 residues long. The V segment lost 2 bases and the J segment 3 bases; nucleotides outside the gene matches: 5.

The chain joins TRBV7-9 to TRBJ1-1, with TRBD1 as a possible D gene (5 bases). V was cut by 0 bases and J by 3 bases, with 11 bases left in between. Germline CDR1 SEHNR, CDR2 FQNEAQ (reference sequence). CDR3 size: 15 residues. CDR3 amino acids: CASSLAGRGDTEAFF. CDR3 in DNA: TGTGCCAGCAGCTTAGCGGGGCGCGGGGACACTGAAGCTTTCTTT.

The chain couples TRBV6-6 to TRBJ2-7, with TRBD2 matching 9 bases. Looked up from germline, CDR1 is MNHNY and CDR2 is SVGAGI (reference sequence). The CDR3 runs 15 residues. J was trimmed by 4 bases and V by 2 bases; bases with no gene match: 6. The CDR3 loop reads CASSYDLAGTYEQYF. For the CDR3, the DNA is TGTGCCAGCAGTTACGATCTAGCGGGAACGTACGAGCAGTACTTC.

V and J are TRBV19 and TRBJ2-7; 9 positions match TRBD1. Losses at the gene ends were 3 bases for V and 5 bases for J; bases not matched to a gene: 8. The CDR3 consists of 15 residues. The V gene's germline CDR1 is LNHDA and CDR2 SQIVND (reference sequence). DNA of the CDR3: TGTGCCAGTAGTATGTCGGCGACAGGGGGGAACGAGCAGTACTTC. Its translation: CASSMSATGGNEQYF.

V gene TRBV7-9 combines with J gene TRBJ2-1; TRBD1 is a possible D gene (6 bases). Germline V gives CDR1 SEHNR, CDR2 FQNEAQ (reference sequence). The CDR3 has 16 residues. V gave up 2 bases and J gave up 0 bases, with 11 bases separating them. The CDR3, as DNA: TGTGCCAGCAGCTTACGGGACAAGAGCTCCTACAATGAGCAGTTCTTC. Translation: CASSLRDKSSYNEQFF.

About this clone itself: This same CDR3 is encoded by further DNA sequences in the sample. CDR3 DNA: TGTGCCAGCAGTTCCCGGGGCTACAATGAGCAGTTCTTC. Translating it yields CASSSRGYNEQFF. This chain joins TRBV27 and TRBJ2-1; maybe TRBD2 (5 bases). In germline, CDR1 is MNHEY, CDR2 SMNVEV (reference sequence). CDR3 length: 13 residues. The V and J ends lost 4 bases and 3 bases respectively, with 7 bases between them.

The chain recombines TRBV7-6 with TRBJ1-2; 9 bases agree with TRBD1. In germline, CDR1 is SGHVS, CDR2 FNYEAQ. CDR3 length equals 17 residues. The V segment lost 3 bases and the J segment 4 bases; nucleotides outside the gene matches: 12. The CDR3 DNA reads as TGTGCCAGCAGCTTGTATGCATGGGACAGGGAGGGCTATGGCTACACCTTC. It yields the protein CASSLYAWDREGYGYTF.

The chain is built from TRBV4-2 and TRBJ2-7; D is ambiguous. The ends were cut back, 1 base at V and 2 bases at J, with 12 bases in the middle. Germline V lookup: CDR1 LGHNA, CDR2 YNFKEQ. CDR3 length: 15 residues. CDR3 in DNA: TGTGCCAGCAGCCAAGTATCGCGGCTACCCTACGAGCAGTACTTC. Translating gives CASSQVSRLPYEQYF.

The rearrangement uses TRBV19 and TRBJ2-3; D possibly uses TRBD1 or TRBD2 (6 bases each). CDR1 LNHDA and CDR2 SQIVND come from the germline V gene (reference sequence). Trimming took 3 bases from V and 4 from J, leaving 17 bases between them. CDR3 length equals 16 residues. The chain's CDR3 is CASSMSGMGGADTQYF. In DNA form, the CDR3 reads TGTGCCAGTAGTATGTCGGGGATGGGGGGCGCAGATACGCAGTATTTT.

The chain has TRBV7-9 and TRBJ2-1; 8 bases line up with TRBD2. Germline trimming cut 5 bases from V and 7 bases from J; bases unmatched to any gene: 7. This CDR3 is built from 14 residues. From germline, CDR1 is SEHNR and CDR2 FQNEAQ (reference sequence). CDR3 nucleotide sequence: TGTGCCAGCAGCCTCGGGGGGGCGCGGAATGAGCAGTTCTTC. This translates into CASSLGGARNEQFF.

The V and J genes are TRBV7-6 and TRBJ1-2, with D perhaps TRBD1 (6 bases). Germline V gene sequence: CDR1 SGHVS, CDR2 FNYEAQ. V was cut by 5 bases and J by 1 base, with 14 bases left in between. This CDR3 has 15 amino acids. This CDR3 reads CASSEGGRGNYGYTF. The DNA of the CDR3 is TGTGCCAGCAGCGAAGGTGGCAGGGGTAACTATGGCTACACCTTC.

This chain links TRBV29-1 with TRBJ2-1; possible D gene TRBD2, 7 bases. The length of the CDR3 is 13 residues. Germline values: CDR1 SQVTM, CDR2 ANQGSEA. Trimming cost V 8 bases and J 5 bases, with 16 bases left between them. The DNA for the CDR3 is TGCAGCTGGTTCCGGGGGGCACACAATGAGCAGTTCTTC. Protein: CSWFRGAHNEQFF.

The chain couples TRBV5-6 to TRBJ2-3; the D call may be TRBD1 or TRBD2 (5 bases each). Germline V gene sequence: CDR1 SGHDT, CDR2 YYEEEE. The V gene lost 3 bases and the J gene lost 0 bases, with 8 bases spanning the gap. The CDR3 consists of 14 residues. The CDR3 loop reads CASSWGGSTDTQYF. The CDR3 DNA sequence: TGTGCCAGCAGCTGGGGCGGGAGCACAGATACGCAGTATTTT.

In this sample, this clone turned up once. The rearrangement uses TRBV27 and TRBJ1-1; no definite D call. CDR1 and CDR2 from the germline V gene are MNHEY and SMNVEV (reference sequence). V was trimmed by 6 bases and J by 2 bases, leaving 16 bases between them. This CDR3 is built from 15 residues. The CDR3 here is CASSPYWDLNTEAFF. The CDR3 region has the DNA TGTGCCAGCAGCCCTTATTGGGATCTCAACACTGAAGCTTTCTTT.

This chain uses TRBV23-1 with TRBJ1-5; tentatively, D is TRBD1 (5 bases). TRBV23-1 is an ORF, and what it does is uncertain. V lost 10 bases to trimming and J lost 7 bases, with 11 bases between them. CDR3 length: 11 amino acids. This CDR3 is CATPGGQPQHF. CDR3 sequence (DNA): TGCGCCACCCCGGGGGGACAGCCCCAGCATTTT.

This clone was seen a handful of times. V usage is TRBV18 and J usage is TRBJ1-4, with D maybe TRBD1 (5 bases). The CDR3 is made up of 13 amino acids. Germline V lookup: CDR1 KGHSH, CDR2 LQKENI. Trimming stripped 3 bases from V and 5 bases from J, with 7 bases between. This CDR3 reads CASSPYRNEKLFF. The CDR3 DNA is TGTGCCAGCTCACCGTACAGGAATGAAAAACTGTTTTTT. The full variable domain, rest sourced from reference TRBV18 and TRBJ1-4, is NAGVMQNPRHLVRRRGQEARLRCSPMKGHSHVYWYRQLPEEGLKFMVYLQKENIIDESGMPKERFSAEFPKEGPSILRIQQVVRGDSAAYFCASSPYRNEKLFFGSGTQLSVL.

The V gene is TRBV4-1, the J gene TRBJ1-3; TRBD1 is a possible D gene (6 bases). The germline V and J ends were trimmed by 4 bases and 0 bases, with 10 bases remaining between them. The CDR3 sequence is 15 residues long. Germline lookup yields CDR1 MGHRA and CDR2 YSYEKL. Here the CDR3 DNA reads TGCGCCAGCAGCCTCCGGACAGACTCTGGAAACACCATATATTTT. Translating gives CASSLRTDSGNTIYF.

This chain links TRBV7-8 with TRBJ1-5; no reliable D call. Germline V gene data show CDR1 as SGHVS and CDR2 as FQNEAQ. The CDR3 extends over 15 amino acids. V lost 1 base and J 4 bases, leaving 11 bases between the germline ends. DNA of the CDR3: TGTGCCAGCAGCTTAGTGGGCGGACGGAATCAGCCCCAGCATTTT. This encodes CASSLVGGRNQPQHF.

As regards this clone: Distinct nucleotide sequences in the sample also encode this CDR3. This sequence joins TRBV5-4 and TRBJ2-7; D is uncertain. CDR3 length: 12 amino acids. Germline V lookup: CDR1 SGHNT, CDR2 YYREEE (reference sequence). Trimming took off 0 bases at V and 4 bases at J, with 5 bases between the two ends. DNA of the CDR3: TGTGCCAGCAGCTTGGGCAATTACGAGCAGTACTTC. Translated, it gives CASSLGNYEQYF.

As regards this clone: Other DNA sequences within the sample encode an identical CDR3. The J gene is TRBJ2-1, the V gene TRBV7-9; D is unresolved. This CDR3 region has 12 residues. V lost 0 bases and J lost 9, with 6 bases in between. Germline CDR1 and CDR2: SEHNR and FQNEAQ (reference sequence). The CDR3 spells CASSLAWGEQFF. The CDR3 nucleotides read TGTGCCAGCAGCTTAGCATGGGGTGAGCAGTTCTTC. Full variable domain (remainder filled in from reference TRBV7-9 and TRBJ2-1): DTGVSQNPRHKITKRGQNVTFRCDPISEHNRLYWYRQTLGQGPEFLTYFQNEAQLEKSRLLSDRFSAERPKGSFSTLEIQRTEQGDSAMYLCASSLAWGEQFFGPGTRLTVL.

This sequence joins TRBV5-1 and TRBJ1-1; D unclear. Germline CDR1 and CDR2: SGHRS and YFSETQ. This CDR3 is 17 amino acids long. Trimming shortened V by 3 bases and J by 0 bases, and 18 bases separated the two germline ends. CDR3 coding DNA: TGCGCCAGCAGCTCTGGGGTTGGTGGCAGCATGAACACTGAAGCTTTCTTT. Its protein product is CASSSGVGGSMNTEAFF. The variable domain in full, with the rest retrieved from reference TRBV5-1 and TRBJ1-1, is KAGVTQTPRYLIKTRGQQVTLSCSPISGHRSVSWYQQTPGQGLQFLFEYFSETQRNKGNFPGRFSGRQFSNSRSEMNVSTLELGDSALYLCASSSGVGGSMNTEAFFGQGTRLTVV.

This clone was seen just once. The chain has TRBV30 and TRBJ2-7, with D possibly TRBD2 on 6 matching bases. Germline CDR1 GTSNPN, CDR2 SVGIG (reference sequence). This CDR3 contains 15 residues. The V end lost 5 bases, the J end lost 5 bases, and 22 bases lay between the germline ends. In nucleotides, the CDR3 is TGTGCCTGGTCCGGAACGGGAGATTCCCGCGACGAGCAGTACTTC. Its protein product is CAWSGTGDSRDEQYF.

The V gene is TRBV5-4, the J gene TRBJ2-3; 12 bases match TRBD2. CDR1 SGHNT and CDR2 YYREEE come from the germline V gene (reference sequence). The CDR3 is made up of 17 amino acids. The junction had 7 bases not matched to a gene; V was cut back by 3 bases and J by 2 bases. CDR3 DNA: TGTGCCAGCAGCTCACTACTAGCGGGAGGAAACACAGATACGCAGTATTTT. This translates into CASSSLLAGGNTDTQYF.

The CDR3 bases are TGTGCCAGCAGGATAGCGGGTTACACAGATACGCAGTATTTT. This codes for CASRIAGYTDTQYF. This chain uses TRBV5-4 with TRBJ2-3, with 7 bases identical to TRBD2. CDR3 length equals 14 residues. CDR1 and CDR2 from the germline V gene are SGHNT and YYREEE (reference sequence). V shed 5 bases, J shed 2 bases, and the junction held 5 bases outside the gene matches. Full variable domain (missing parts from reference TRBV5-4 and TRBJ2-3): ETGVTQSPTHLIKTRGQQVTLRCSSQSGHNTVSWYQQALGQGPQFIFQYYREEENGRGNFPPRFSGLQFPNYSSELNVNALELDDSALYLCASRIAGYTDTQYFGPGTRLTVL.